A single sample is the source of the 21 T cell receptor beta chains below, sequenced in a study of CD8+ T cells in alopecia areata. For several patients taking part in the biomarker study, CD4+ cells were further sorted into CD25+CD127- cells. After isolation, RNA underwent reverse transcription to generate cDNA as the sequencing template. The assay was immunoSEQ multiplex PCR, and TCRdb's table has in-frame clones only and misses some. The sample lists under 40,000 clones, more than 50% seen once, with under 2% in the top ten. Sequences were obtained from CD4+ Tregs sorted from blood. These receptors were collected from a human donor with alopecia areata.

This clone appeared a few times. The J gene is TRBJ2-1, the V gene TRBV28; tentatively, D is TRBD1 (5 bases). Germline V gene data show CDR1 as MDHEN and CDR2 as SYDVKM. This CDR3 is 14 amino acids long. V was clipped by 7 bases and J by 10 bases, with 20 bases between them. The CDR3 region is CASTPDSLAREQFF. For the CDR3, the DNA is TGTGCCAGCACCCCTGACAGTCTTGCTAGGGAGCAGTTCTTC.

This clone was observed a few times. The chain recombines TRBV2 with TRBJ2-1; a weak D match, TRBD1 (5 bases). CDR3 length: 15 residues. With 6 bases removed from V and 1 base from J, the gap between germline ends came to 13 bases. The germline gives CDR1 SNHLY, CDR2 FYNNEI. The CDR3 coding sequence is TGTGCCAGCAGCAGTCAAGGGGCTTCCTACAATGAGCAGTTCTTC. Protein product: CASSSQGASYNEQFF.

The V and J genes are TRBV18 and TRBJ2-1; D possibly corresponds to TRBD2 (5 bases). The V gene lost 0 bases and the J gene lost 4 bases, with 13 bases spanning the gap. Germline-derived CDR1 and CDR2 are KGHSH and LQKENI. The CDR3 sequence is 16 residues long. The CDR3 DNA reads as TGTGCCAGCTCACCACCGAGCGGAGCCCTATACAATGAGCAGTTCTTC. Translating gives CASSPPSGALYNEQFF.

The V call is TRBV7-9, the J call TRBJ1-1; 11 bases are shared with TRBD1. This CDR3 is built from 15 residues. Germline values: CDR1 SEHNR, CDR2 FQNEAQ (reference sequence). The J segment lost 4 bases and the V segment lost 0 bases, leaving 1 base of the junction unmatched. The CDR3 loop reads CASSLAGTGGTEAFF. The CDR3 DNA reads TGTGCCAGCAGCTTAGCCGGGACAGGGGGCACTGAAGCTTTCTTT.

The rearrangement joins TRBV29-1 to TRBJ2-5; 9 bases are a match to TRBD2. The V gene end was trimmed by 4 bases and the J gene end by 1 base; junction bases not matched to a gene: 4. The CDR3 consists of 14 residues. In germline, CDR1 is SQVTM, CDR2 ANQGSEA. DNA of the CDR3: TGCAGCGTTGTTAGCGGGGGCCCCCAAGAGACCCAGTACTTC. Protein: CSVVSGGPQETQYF. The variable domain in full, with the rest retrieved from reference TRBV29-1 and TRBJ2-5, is SAVISQKPSRDICQRGTSLTIQCQVDSQVTMMFWYRQQPGQSLTLIATANQGSEATYESGFVIDKFPISRPNLTFSTLTVSNMSPEDSSIYLCSVVSGGPQETQYFGPGTRLLVL.

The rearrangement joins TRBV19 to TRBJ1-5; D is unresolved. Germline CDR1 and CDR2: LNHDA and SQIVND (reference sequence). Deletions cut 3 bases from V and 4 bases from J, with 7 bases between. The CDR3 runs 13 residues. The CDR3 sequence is CASSIVRNQPQHF. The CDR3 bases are TGTGCCAGTAGTATTGTGCGGAATCAGCCCCAGCATTTT.

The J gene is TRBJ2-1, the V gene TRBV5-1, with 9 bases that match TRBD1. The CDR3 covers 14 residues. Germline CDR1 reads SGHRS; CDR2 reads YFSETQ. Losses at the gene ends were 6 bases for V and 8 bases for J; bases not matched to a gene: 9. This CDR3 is CASTRTGAGDEQFF. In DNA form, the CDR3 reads TGCGCCAGCACAAGGACAGGGGCTGGCGATGAGCAGTTCTTC.

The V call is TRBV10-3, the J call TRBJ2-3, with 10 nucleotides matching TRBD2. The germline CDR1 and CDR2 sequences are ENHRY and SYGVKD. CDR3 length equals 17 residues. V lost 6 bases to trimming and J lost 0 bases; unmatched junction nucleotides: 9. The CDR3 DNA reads TGTGCCATCAGAGGACTAGCGGTCCAAGGAAGCACAGATACGCAGTATTTT. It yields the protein CAIRGLAVQGSTDTQYF.

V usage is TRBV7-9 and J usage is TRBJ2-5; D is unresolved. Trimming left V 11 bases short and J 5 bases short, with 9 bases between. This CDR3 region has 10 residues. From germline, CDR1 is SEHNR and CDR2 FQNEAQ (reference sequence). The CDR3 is CAVLTETQYF. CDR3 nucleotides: TGTGCCGTACTGACGGAGACCCAGTACTTC.

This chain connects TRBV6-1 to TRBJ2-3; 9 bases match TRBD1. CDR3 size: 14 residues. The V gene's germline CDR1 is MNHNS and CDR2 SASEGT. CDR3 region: CAINRGRVTDTQYF. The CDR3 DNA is TGTGCTATTAACAGGGGGCGAGTCACAGATACGCAGTATTTT.

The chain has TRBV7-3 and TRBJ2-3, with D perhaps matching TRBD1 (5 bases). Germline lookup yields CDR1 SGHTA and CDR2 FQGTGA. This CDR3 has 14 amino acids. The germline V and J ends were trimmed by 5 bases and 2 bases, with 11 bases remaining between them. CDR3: CASSHAGPTDTQYF. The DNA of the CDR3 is TGTGCCAGCAGCCATGCAGGGCCCACAGATACGCAGTATTTT.

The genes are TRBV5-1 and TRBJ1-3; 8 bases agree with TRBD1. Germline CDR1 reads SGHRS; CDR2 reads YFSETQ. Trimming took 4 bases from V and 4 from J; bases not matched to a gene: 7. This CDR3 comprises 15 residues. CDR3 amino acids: CASSGRGQGGNTIYF. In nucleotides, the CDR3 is TGCGCCAGCAGCGGCCGCGGACAGGGAGGAAACACCATATATTTT.

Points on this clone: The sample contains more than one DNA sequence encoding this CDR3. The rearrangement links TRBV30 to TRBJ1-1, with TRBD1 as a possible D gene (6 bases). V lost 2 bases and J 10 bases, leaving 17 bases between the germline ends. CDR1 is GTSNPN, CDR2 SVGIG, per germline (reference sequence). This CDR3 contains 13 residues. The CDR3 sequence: CAWSPQGLVTAFF. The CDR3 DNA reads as TGTGCCTGGAGTCCACAGGGATTGGTGACAGCTTTCTTT.

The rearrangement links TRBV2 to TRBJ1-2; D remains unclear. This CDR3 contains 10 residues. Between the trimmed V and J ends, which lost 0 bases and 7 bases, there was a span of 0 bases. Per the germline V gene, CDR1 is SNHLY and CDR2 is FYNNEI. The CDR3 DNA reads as TGTGCCAGCAGTGAAGCTGGCTACACCTTC. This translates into CASSEAGYTF.

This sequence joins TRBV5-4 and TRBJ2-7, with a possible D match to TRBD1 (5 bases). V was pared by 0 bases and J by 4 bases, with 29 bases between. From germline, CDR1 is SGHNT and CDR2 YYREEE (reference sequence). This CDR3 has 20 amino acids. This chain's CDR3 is CASSLGLGISAPGQGYEQYF. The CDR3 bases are TGTGCCAGCAGCTTGGGACTGGGGATCAGCGCTCCGGGCCAGGGATACGAGCAGTACTTC.

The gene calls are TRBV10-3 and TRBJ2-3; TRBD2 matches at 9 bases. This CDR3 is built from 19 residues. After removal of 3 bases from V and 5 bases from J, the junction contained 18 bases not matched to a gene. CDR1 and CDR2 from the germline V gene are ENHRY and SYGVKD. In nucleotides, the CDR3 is TGTGCCATCAGTGACCCCACCCGTTTGGCGGGAGGGCCAGGAGATACGCAGTATTTT. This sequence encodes CAISDPTRLAGGPGDTQYF.

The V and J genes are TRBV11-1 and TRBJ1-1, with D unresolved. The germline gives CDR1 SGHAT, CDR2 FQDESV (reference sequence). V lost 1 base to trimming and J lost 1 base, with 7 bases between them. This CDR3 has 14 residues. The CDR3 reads CASSLVAGNTEAFF. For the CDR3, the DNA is TGTGCCAGCAGCTTAGTAGCGGGGAACACTGAAGCTTTCTTT.

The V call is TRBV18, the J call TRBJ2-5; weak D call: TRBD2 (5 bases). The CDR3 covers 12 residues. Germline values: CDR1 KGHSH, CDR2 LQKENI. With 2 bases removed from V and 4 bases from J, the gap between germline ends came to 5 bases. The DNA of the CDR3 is TGTGCCAGCTCACCAGAGGGAGAGACCCAGTACTTC. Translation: CASSPEGETQYF.

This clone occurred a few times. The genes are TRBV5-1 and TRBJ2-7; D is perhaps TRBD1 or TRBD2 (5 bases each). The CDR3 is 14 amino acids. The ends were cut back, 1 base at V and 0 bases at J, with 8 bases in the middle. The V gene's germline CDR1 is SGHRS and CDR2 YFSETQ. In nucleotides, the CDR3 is TGCGCCAGCAGCTTGACGGGGCCCTCCTACGAGCAGTACTTC. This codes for CASSLTGPSYEQYF.

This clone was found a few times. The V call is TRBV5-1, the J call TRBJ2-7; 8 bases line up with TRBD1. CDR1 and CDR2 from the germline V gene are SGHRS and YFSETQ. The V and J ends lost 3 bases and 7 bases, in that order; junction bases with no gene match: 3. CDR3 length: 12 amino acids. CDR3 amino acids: CASSSTGEEQYF. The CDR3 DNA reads TGCGCCAGCAGCTCGACAGGGGAGGAGCAGTACTTC.

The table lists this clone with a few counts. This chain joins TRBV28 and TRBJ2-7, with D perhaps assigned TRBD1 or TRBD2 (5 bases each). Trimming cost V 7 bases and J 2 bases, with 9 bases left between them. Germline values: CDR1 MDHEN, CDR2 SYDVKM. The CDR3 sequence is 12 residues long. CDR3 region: CASNKGPYEQYF. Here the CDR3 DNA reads TGTGCCAGCAATAAGGGACCCTACGAGCAGTACTTC.